Shown below are 28 T cell receptor beta chains from a single sample sequenced in a study of control samples from healthy donors and cancer patients. Assay used: immunoSEQ multiplex PCR; TCRdb lists only in-frame clones, some missing. The sample yields approximately 35,000 clones, over 85% seen once. Source material: PBMCs. The receptors come from a man aged 35-49 years with colorectal cancer.

The J gene is TRBJ2-5, the V gene TRBV27, with 9 bases identical to TRBD1. The CDR3 runs 15 residues. V gave up 5 bases and J gave up 5 bases; unmatched junction bases: 9. Germline assignment: CDR1 MNHEY and CDR2 SMNVEV (reference sequence). CDR3 region: CASSRAGTGIETQYF. In nucleotides, the CDR3 is TGTGCCAGCAGTCGAGCCGGGACAGGGATCGAGACCCAGTACTTC.

The count of this clone is one. J is TRBJ1-5 and V is TRBV5-8; possibly TRBD1 for D (6 bases). The CDR3 sequence is 16 residues long. The V and J ends lost 5 bases and 4 bases respectively, with 19 bases between them. Germline lookup yields CDR1 SGHTS and CDR2 YDEGEE. Written as DNA, the CDR3 is TGTGCCAGCAGTACCGGTAGACAGGTCCAAAATCAGCCCCAGCATTTT. It specifies CASSTGRQVQNQPQHF.

The chain joins TRBV5-1 to TRBJ1-1; TRBD1 matches 8 bases. Germline assignment: CDR1 SGHRS and CDR2 YFSETQ. V lost 6 bases and J lost 4; bases outside the gene matches: 5. This CDR3 comprises 13 residues. CDR3 in DNA: TGCGCCAGCACCACGACAGGGGTCACTGAAGCTTTCTTT. This gives the protein CASTTTGVTEAFF.

The chain is built from TRBV3-1 (or the pseudogene TRBV3-2) and TRBJ1-2; possibly TRBD1 for D (6 bases). The CDR3 loop spans 15 amino acids. With 2 bases removed from V and 5 bases from J, the gap between germline ends came to 15 bases. Germline CDR1 is LGHDT and CDR2 is YNNKEL (reference sequence). The CDR3 DNA reads TGTGCCAGCAGCCAAACCCGGACAGCGCCGTATGGCTACACCTTC. This codes for CASSQTRTAPYGYTF.

CDR3 region: CASSVEGGRRSGQETQYF. The CDR3 bases are TGTGCCAGCAGCGTAGAAGGGGGCCGACGTAGCGGTCAAGAGACCCAGTACTTC. The chain joins TRBV9 to TRBJ2-5; the D gene is possibly TRBD1 (7 bases). The CDR3 length is 18 residues. The ends were cut back, 0 bases at V and 2 bases at J, with 20 bases in the middle. CDR1 SGDLS and CDR2 YYNGEE come from the germline V gene.

This clone came up once. This chain joins TRBV5-1 and TRBJ2-7; 9 positions agree with TRBD1. Trimming at V came to 4 bases and at J to 0 bases, leaving 8 bases not matched to a gene. The CDR3 runs 16 residues. Germline CDR1 is SGHRS and CDR2 is YFSETQ. In DNA form, the CDR3 reads TGCGCCAGCAGCACGGGACAGGGCCCCTACTCCTACGAGCAGTACTTC. Protein: CASSTGQGPYSYEQYF.

The chain couples TRBV4-1 to TRBJ1-5; D ambiguous. Germline loops: CDR1 MGHRA, CDR2 YSYEKL. This CDR3 is 15 amino acids long. The V end lost 0 bases, the J end lost 2 bases, and 8 bases lay between the germline ends. The CDR3 reads CASSQDFGGNQPQHF. The DNA of the CDR3 is TGCGCCAGCAGCCAAGATTTCGGGGGCAATCAGCCCCAGCATTTT.

V and J are TRBV7-2 and TRBJ2-1, with D possibly matching TRBD2 (5 bases). Between the trimmed V and J ends, which lost 5 bases and 0 bases, there was a span of 11 bases. This CDR3 region has 15 residues. Germline CDR1 is SGHTA and CDR2 is FQGNSA. CDR3 residues: CASSPRGPSYNEQFF. The DNA of the CDR3 is TGTGCCAGCAGCCCCCGAGGGCCCTCCTACAATGAGCAGTTCTTC.

J is TRBJ2-3 and V is TRBV12-2; TRBD2 was called by the table and not checked on the DNA. TRBV12-2 is tagged as a pseudogene. This CDR3 region has 16 residues. The CDR3 region is CASRLADYLITDTQYF. CDR3 nucleotides: TGTGCAAGTCGCTTAGCGGACTACCTCATCACAGATACGCAGTATTTT.

The chain recombines TRBV18 with TRBJ2-5, with TRBD1 matching over 7 bases. The CDR3 is 14 residues long. CDR1 and CDR2 (germline): KGHSH, LQKENI. Trimming removed 5 bases from V and 2 bases from J; junction bases left unmatched: 5. This CDR3 reads CASSSGTVQETQYF. CDR3 nucleotide sequence: TGTGCCAGCTCATCCGGGACAGTTCAAGAGACCCAGTACTTC.

The chain has TRBV3-1 (or the pseudogene TRBV3-2) and TRBJ2-1, with TRBD2 matching over 9 bases. Germline-derived CDR1 and CDR2 are LGHDT and YNNKEL (reference sequence). This CDR3 has 22 residues. V lost 0 bases and J lost 8; bases outside the gene matches: 26. CDR3 protein: CASSQDAKGRCLGTSWSYEQFF. DNA for the CDR3: TGTGCCAGCAGCCAAGATGCAAAGGGGAGATGTTTAGGGACTAGCTGGTCATATGAGCAGTTCTTC.

The chain joins TRBV19 to TRBJ2-2, with 7 bases matching TRBD1. Germline lookup yields CDR1 LNHDA and CDR2 SQIVND (reference sequence). This CDR3 spans 14 amino acids. V shed 7 bases and J 3 bases; nucleotides not matched to a gene: 5. The CDR3 DNA sequence: TGTGCCAGTACCCCGGGACAGTACACCGGGGAGCTGTTTTTT. This gives the protein CASTPGQYTGELFF. The whole variable domain, filled in from reference TRBV19 and TRBJ2-2, reads DGGITQSPKYLFRKEGQNVTLSCEQNLNHDAMYWYRQDPGQGLRLIYYSQIVNDFQKGDIAEGYSVSREKKESFPLTVTSAQKNPTAFYLCASTPGQYTGELFFGEGSRLTVL.

This clone was seen a single time. V is TRBV11-3 and J is TRBJ2-5; unclear D gene. CDR3 length: 13 amino acids. CDR1 is SGHNT, CDR2 YENEEA, per germline. Trimming shortened V by 5 bases and J by 5 bases, and 12 bases separated the two germline ends. CDR3 sequence reads: CASSPLPGETQYF. In DNA form, the CDR3 reads TGTGCCAGCAGCCCGTTGCCCGGCGAGACCCAGTACTTC.

The chain is built from TRBV5-1 and TRBJ1-6; D possibly corresponds to TRBD1 (5 bases). CDR3 length equals 14 residues. Germline CDR1 reads SGHRS; CDR2 reads YFSETQ. Trimming cost V 5 bases and J 10 bases, with 16 bases left between them. DNA of the CDR3: TGCGCCAGCAGGACAGAAGGGGTAGGGTCACCCCTCCACTTT. Amino acid sequence: CASRTEGVGSPLHF.

The chain links TRBV19 to TRBJ1-1, with 8 bases identical to TRBD1. J gave up 12 bases and V 5 bases, and 11 bases lay outside the gene matches. Germline CDR1 and CDR2: LNHDA and SQIVND (reference sequence). The CDR3 covers 13 residues. The CDR3 DNA reads TGTGCCAGTAGTCCAAGGAAGGACAGGGAACCTTTCTTT. Residues: CASSPRKDREPFF.

The chain is built from TRBV5-1 and TRBJ2-5; D tentatively reads TRBD1 or TRBD2 (5 bases each). V was pared by 1 base and J by 0 bases, with 13 bases between. Germline V lookup: CDR1 SGHRS, CDR2 YFSETQ. The CDR3 has 16 residues. CDR3 amino acids: CASSLRGREYQETQYF. In DNA, the CDR3 is TGCGCCAGCAGCTTGAGAGGCAGGGAGTACCAAGAGACCCAGTACTTC. Full variable domain (missing parts from reference TRBV5-1 and TRBJ2-5): KAGVTQTPRYLIKTRGQQVTLSCSPISGHRSVSWYQQTPGQGLQFLFEYFSETQRNKGNFPGRFSGRQFSNSRSEMNVSTLELGDSALYLCASSLRGREYQETQYFGPGTRLLVL.

The gene calls are TRBV7-2 and TRBJ2-1, with D unclear. The CDR3 is 15 residues long. The germline V and J ends were trimmed by 1 base and 8 bases, with 15 bases remaining between them. In germline, CDR1 is SGHTA, CDR2 FQGNSA. The CDR3 DNA reads as TGTGCCAGCAGCTTAGAATTAAACCCCCGTGATGAGCAGTTCTTC. Encoded protein: CASSLELNPRDEQFF.

The chain joins TRBV3-1 (or the pseudogene TRBV3-2) to TRBJ1-3; TRBD1 might be the D (5 bases). V shed 4 bases and J shed 6 bases, with 16 bases lying between them. This CDR3 has 15 amino acids. Per the germline V gene, CDR1 is LGHDT and CDR2 is YNNKEL (reference sequence). DNA of the CDR3: TGTGCCAGCAGCCCGTTGATGGGGCCCTCAAACACCATATATTTT. Translating gives CASSPLMGPSNTIYF.

This chain joins TRBV2 and TRBJ2-5, with 9 bases fitting TRBD1. After removal of 6 bases from V and 2 bases from J, the junction contained 10 bases not matched to a gene. Germline V gene data show CDR1 as SNHLY and CDR2 as FYNNEI. The CDR3 sequence is 16 residues long. CDR3 in DNA: TGTGCCAGCAGAGAGAGACAGGGGGTGATGCAAGAGACCCAGTACTTC. This encodes CASRERQGVMQETQYF.

V and J are TRBV19 and TRBJ1-6, with 7 bases lining up with TRBD1. Germline assignment: CDR1 LNHDA and CDR2 SQIVND (reference sequence). The trim removed 5 bases at V and 6 bases at J, leaving 10 bases unmatched. This CDR3 is built from 16 residues. For the CDR3, the DNA is TGTGCCAGTAGTCAAACGACAGGGTCATTTAATTCACCCCTCCACTTT. This translates into CASSQTTGSFNSPLHF.

The rearrangement links TRBV30 to TRBJ1-2; D remains ambiguous. Between the trimmed V and J ends, which lost 5 bases and 1 base, there was a span of 8 bases. CDR3 length: 12 amino acids. The germline CDR1 and CDR2 sequences are GTSNPN and SVGIG (reference sequence). The CDR3 reads CAWSGLNYGYTF. In nucleotides, the CDR3 is TGTGCCTGGTCTGGCCTTAACTATGGCTACACCTTC.

This chain joins TRBV2 and TRBJ2-6, with D perhaps TRBD2 (5 bases). The V gene lost 7 bases and the J gene lost 4 bases, with 14 bases spanning the gap. The germline V gene has CDR1 SNHLY and CDR2 FYNNEI. This CDR3 region has 15 residues. CDR3 coding DNA: TGTGCCAGCATCCGACGGGATGGAGGGGCCAACGTCCTGACTTTC. Translated, it gives CASIRRDGGANVLTF.

The genes are TRBV7-3 and TRBJ1-2; no reliable D call. This CDR3 has 15 residues. With 2 bases removed from V and 2 bases from J, the gap between germline ends came to 12 bases. CDR1 is SGHTA and CDR2 is FQGTGA in the germline V gene. The CDR3 protein is CASSLDPTANYGYTF. CDR3 bases: TGTGCCAGCAGCTTAGACCCAACTGCCAACTATGGCTACACCTTC.

V is TRBV5-6 and J is TRBJ2-7; TRBD1 is a possible D gene (5 bases). V lost 5 bases and J lost 0, with 12 bases in between. Germline V gene lookup returns CDR1 SGHDT and CDR2 YYEEEE. This CDR3 region has 14 residues. The CDR3 DNA sequence: TGTGCCAGCAGACAAACAGGAAACTCCTACGAGCAGTACTTC. It yields the protein CASRQTGNSYEQYF.

The CDR3 DNA reads TGTGCCAGCATTAAGGACGGCCGTGCCAACGTCCTGACTTTC. Amino acid sequence: CASIKDGRANVLTF. This sequence joins TRBV2 and TRBJ2-6; D not resolved. V was pared by 7 bases and J by 7 bases, with 14 bases between. This CDR3 has 14 residues. Germline-derived CDR1 and CDR2 are SNHLY and FYNNEI.

CDR3 sequence: CSVEGIAMNTEAFF. CDR3 DNA sequence: TGCAGCGTTGAAGGTATAGCGATGAACACTGAAGCTTTCTTT. The chain is built from TRBV29-1 and TRBJ1-1; D ambiguous. V lost 1 base, J lost 0 bases, and 9 bases lay in between. Germline V gene sequence: CDR1 SQVTM, CDR2 ANQGSEA. The CDR3 is 14 residues long. Variable domain in full (rest from reference TRBV29-1 and TRBJ1-1): SAVISQKPSRDICQRGTSLTIQCQVDSQVTMMFWYRQQPGQSLTLIATANQGSEATYESGFVIDKFPISRPNLTFSTLTVSNMSPEDSSIYLCSVEGIAMNTEAFFGQGTRLTVV.

The chain employs TRBV6-2 or TRBV6-3 and TRBJ2-3, with no clear D. The V gene lost 6 bases and the J gene lost 6 bases, with 13 bases spanning the gap. CDR1 is MNHEY and CDR2 is SVGEGT in the germline V gene. The CDR3 contains 13 residues. DNA for the CDR3: TGTGCCAGCAGCCCATCCCCTCTGGATACGCAGTATTTT. This sequence encodes CASSPSPLDTQYF.

The J gene is TRBJ1-2, the V gene TRBV5-1; 7 nucleotides line up with TRBD1. This CDR3 is built from 14 residues. V trimming: 0 bases; J trimming: 6 bases; junction bases outside the gene matches: 5. CDR1 is SGHRS, CDR2 YFSETQ, per germline. In nucleotides, the CDR3 is TGCGCCAGCAGCTTGGTAGACAGGGATGATGGCTACACCTTC. Translation: CASSLVDRDDGYTF.